Each of the 29 T cell receptor beta chains below was sequenced from the same sample in a study of human T cells and chemical hapten exposure. MiXCR, applied by TCRdb to the RACE reads, yields one record per CDR3 protein. The top ten hold 1% to 1.5% of the sample, which has fewer than 90,000 distinct CDR3 sequences, approximately 7% seen once. Time point specified: patch test 2, 6 weeks after DPC sensitization. Stated treatment: therapeutic diphenylcyclopropenone sensitization with weekly scalp DPC. The source material was whole blood, sampled in connection with sensitization to the hapten diphenylcyclopropenone (DPC). The receptors originated from a woman in her twenties or thirties with alopecia areata. Some clones in this sample may be carry-over from other donors' samples.

This clonotype was detected ten times or more. The V call is TRBV18, the J call TRBJ1-6, with 10 bases aligning to TRBD1. This CDR3 has 17 amino acids. V gave up 0 bases and J gave up 7 bases; unmatched junction bases: 6. Per the germline V gene, CDR1 is KGHSH and CDR2 is LQKENI. The CDR3 DNA sequence: TGTGCCAGCTCACCACCCGACAGGGGGCTGAAGAATTCACCCCTCCACTTT. Translated, it gives CASSPPDRGLKNSPLHF.

This clonotype was observed many times. This chain's CDR3 is CATSRETSGVYRETQYF. CDR3 in DNA: TGTGCCACCAGCAGAGAAACTAGCGGGGTTTATAGGGAGACCCAGTACTTC. The chain couples TRBV15 to TRBJ2-5; TRBD2 aligns across 10 bases. Germline values: CDR1 LNHNV, CDR2 YYDKDF (reference sequence). This CDR3 is 17 amino acids long. V was clipped by 0 bases and J by 5 bases; unmatched bases: 9.

This clonotype was seen a handful of times. The chain recombines TRBV3-1 with TRBJ2-1; no definite D call. Germline lookup yields CDR1 LGHDT and CDR2 YNNKEL (reference sequence). V was trimmed by 0 bases and J by 5 bases, leaving 11 bases between them. The CDR3 spans 15 residues. The CDR3 spells CASSQDPRGNNEQFF. CDR3 nucleotide sequence: TGTGCCAGCAGCCAAGATCCTCGCGGAAACAATGAGCAGTTCTTC.

Concerning this clonotype itself: A much larger clone lies one base from this, so it may be a read error. This chain joins TRBV7-8 and TRBJ1-1, with D unclear. Germline V gene sequence: CDR1 SGHVS, CDR2 FQNEAQ. This CDR3 is 16 amino acids long. The CDR3 here is CASSLAWGVANSEAFF. The CDR3 DNA reads as TGTGCCAGCAGCTTAGCCTGGGGAGTAGCGAACTCTGAAGCTTTCTTT.

The chain combines TRBV12-3 or TRBV12-4 with TRBJ1-5; D might be TRBD1 (5 bases). V was trimmed by 3 bases and J by 1 base, leaving 13 bases between them. The CDR3 is 16 amino acids. The CDR3: CASSFSGSRSNQPQHF. For the CDR3, the DNA is TGTGCCAGCAGTTTTTCAGGGAGTAGGAGCAATCAGCCCCAGCATTTT.

As to this clonotype: This clone may be a read error of a much larger clone one base away. The chain is built from TRBV29-1 and TRBJ1-1; D is possibly TRBD1 (5 bases). This CDR3 comprises 15 residues. Germline lookup yields CDR1 SQVTM and CDR2 ANQGSEA. Trimming cost V 5 bases and J 5 bases, with 21 bases left between them. CDR3: CSVTGPGQTSTEAFF. The DNA for the CDR3 is TGCAGCGTTACAGGACCCGGGCAGACAAGTACTGAAGCTTTCTTT. The complete variable domain, with remaining parts taken from reference TRBV29-1 and TRBJ1-1, reads SAVISQKPSRDICQRGTSLTIQCQVDSQVTMMFWYRQQPGQSLTLIATANQGSEATYESGFVIDKFPISRPNLTFSTLTVSNMSPEDSSIYLCSVTGPGQTSTEAFFGQGTRLTVV.

This clonotype was seen repeatedly, ten times or more. The V and J genes are TRBV27 and TRBJ1-4, with 8 bases fitting TRBD1. The CDR3 extends over 14 amino acids. J gave up 5 bases and V 1 base, and 0 bases lay outside the gene matches. Germline CDR1 is MNHEY and CDR2 is SMNVEV (reference sequence). The CDR3 sequence: CASSLWTGNEKLFF. CDR3 in DNA: TGTGCCAGCAGTTTATGGACAGGGAATGAAAAACTGTTTTTT.

The chain employs TRBV12-3 or TRBV12-4 and TRBJ1-5; D is possibly TRBD1 (6 bases). V was clipped by 7 bases and J by 4 bases, with 14 bases between them. CDR3 length equals 14 residues. The CDR3 DNA reads as TGTGCCAGCAAAATTAACAGGGCAAATCAGCCCCAGCATTTT. This encodes CASKINRANQPQHF.

This clonotype was seen many times. An end of the junction does not agree with germline; a read error may underlie this. The gene calls are TRBV5-8 and TRBJ1-5, with D unresolved. CDR1 and CDR2 from the germline V gene are SGHTS and YDEGEE. The CDR3 has 12 amino acids. The CDR3, as DNA: TGTGCCAGCAGCTCCAAGGATCAGCCCCAGAATTTT. It is translated as CASSSKDQPQNF.

This clonotype was detected ten times or more. The chain carries TRBV11-2 and TRBJ2-7; 11 nucleotides line up with TRBD1. From germline, CDR1 is SGHAT and CDR2 FQNNGV. This CDR3 is 17 amino acids long. V lost 6 bases, J lost 5 bases, and 15 bases stayed unmatched. This CDR3 reads CASSRTRSGTGGHEQYF. The DNA for the CDR3 is TGTGCCAGCAGTAGGACTAGATCCGGGACAGGGGGTCACGAGCAGTACTTC.

This clonotype has just a few counts. The chain combines TRBV20-1 with TRBJ2-3; D may be TRBD1 (6 bases). The CDR3 is made up of 16 amino acids. Deletions cut 4 bases from V and 2 bases from J, with 19 bases between. Germline V gives CDR1 DFQATT, CDR2 SNEGSKA (reference sequence). The CDR3 DNA follows: TGCAGTGCTACGATAGGGACAACCCCTTCCACAGATACGCAGTATTTT. It is translated as CSATIGTTPSTDTQYF.

This clonotype showed up many times. This rearrangement joins TRBV6-1 to TRBJ2-3; D is uncertain. The CDR3 runs 13 residues. Germline V CDR1 and CDR2: MNHNS, SASEGT. Trimming cost V 3 bases and J 5 bases, with 9 bases left between them. DNA of the CDR3: TGTGCCAGCAGTGAGCAGAGAGGAGATACGCAGTATTTT. Protein product: CASSEQRGDTQYF.

This sequence joins TRBV20-1 and TRBJ2-1; 12 nucleotides agree with TRBD2. The CDR3 extends over 15 amino acids. CDR1 DFQATT and CDR2 SNEGSKA come from the germline V gene (reference sequence). Unmatched junction bases numbered 5, after V lost 4 bases and J lost 4 bases. The CDR3: CSANGLAGLYNEQFF. CDR3 DNA sequence: TGCAGTGCTAACGGACTAGCGGGGCTTTACAATGAGCAGTTCTTC.

This clonotype was counted a few times. The V call is TRBV20-1, the J call TRBJ2-5; 8 nucleotides match TRBD2. J lost 5 bases, V lost 3 bases, and 11 bases had no gene match. The CDR3 spans 15 residues. The germline V gene encodes CDR1 DFQATT and CDR2 SNEGSKA (reference sequence). This CDR3 is CSASPPGLDSETQYF. CDR3 nucleotide sequence: TGCAGTGCTAGCCCCCCGGGACTAGACTCGGAGACCCAGTACTTC.

This clonotype showed up many times. CDR3 nucleotides: TGTGCCAGCACATCAGGGGGTTTTGGGTATGGCTACACCTTC. Its protein product is CASTSGGFGYGYTF. V usage is TRBV9 and J usage is TRBJ1-2; TRBD1 matches at 7 bases. CDR3 length: 14 residues. Germline trimming cut 6 bases from V and 5 bases from J; bases unmatched to any gene: 10. Germline V CDR1 and CDR2: SGDLS, YYNGEE.

In its sample, this clonotype was seen many times. The J gene is TRBJ1-1, the V gene TRBV19, with D possibly matching TRBD1 (6 bases). V dropped 3 bases and J dropped 0 bases, with 11 bases sitting between them. From germline, CDR1 is LNHDA and CDR2 SQIVND (reference sequence). This CDR3 region has 15 residues. CDR3 residues: CASSILGTLNTEAFF. DNA of the CDR3: TGTGCCAGTAGTATTTTAGGGACACTGAACACTGAAGCTTTCTTT.

A note on this clonotype: This may come from a read error, since a much larger clone is one base off. CDR3 sequence: CASSLAREGQETQYF. The CDR3, as DNA: TGTGCCAGCAGCTTAGCGCGGGAAGGACAAGAGACCCAGTACTTC. The chain couples TRBV7-8 to TRBJ2-5; possibly TRBD2 for D (6 bases). The germline V and J ends were trimmed by 0 bases and 2 bases, with 10 bases remaining between them. This CDR3 spans 15 amino acids. Germline lookup yields CDR1 SGHVS and CDR2 FQNEAQ. The full variable domain, in which reference TRBV7-8 and TRBJ2-5 provide the parts outside the CDR3, is GAGVSQSPRYKVAKRGQDVALRCDPISGHVSLFWYQQALGQGPEFLTYFQNEAQLDKSGLPSDRFFAERPEGSVSTLKIQRTQQEDSAVYLCASSLAREGQETQYFGPGTRLLVL.

This clonotype was seen ten or more times. This chain joins TRBV12-5 and TRBJ1-1; D is undetermined. V was pared by 2 bases and J by 7 bases, with 8 bases between. This CDR3 is 12 amino acids long. Germline values: CDR1 LGHNT, CDR2 FRNRAP. The CDR3 region has the DNA TGTGCTAGTGGTTTGTTTCCCGGTGAAGCTTTCTTT. Its protein product is CASGLFPGEAFF.

This clonotype was recorded many times. The chain employs TRBV5-1 and TRBJ2-6, with 8 bases lining up with TRBD1. V trimming: 4 bases; J trimming: 2 bases; junction bases outside the gene matches: 11. CDR3 size: 18 residues. CDR1 is SGHRS, CDR2 YFSETQ, per germline. DNA for the CDR3: TGCGCCAGCAGCCGGCAGGGGGCAAGGGGAACTGGGGCCAACGTCCTGACTTTC. Translating gives CASSRQGARGTGANVLTF.

This clonotype was counted at least ten times. The chain is built from TRBV5-5 and TRBJ1-2, with a tentative D call TRBD1 (6 bases). CDR1 and CDR2 from the germline V gene are SGHKS and YYEKEE (reference sequence). The CDR3 length is 13 residues. V lost 3 bases and J lost 6, with 12 bases in between. The CDR3 sequence: CASSYDRLNGYTF. As DNA, the CDR3 is TGTGCCAGCAGCTACGACAGGCTCAATGGCTACACCTTC.

This clonotype appeared many times. The chain joins TRBV6-2 or TRBV6-3 to TRBJ2-3, with 8 bases identical to TRBD1. With 6 bases clipped from V and 4 bases from J, the junction kept 15 bases outside the gene matches. The CDR3 covers 17 residues. The V gene's germline CDR1 is MNHEY and CDR2 SVGEGT. CDR3 DNA: TGTGCCAGCAGCCGACTCCCGGGACAGGCCCTTTCAGATACGCAGTATTTT. It encodes CASSRLPGQALSDTQYF.

At least ten counts were recorded for this clonotype. J is TRBJ1-4 and V is TRBV7-9, with D maybe TRBD1 (5 bases). This CDR3 has 15 residues. The V and J ends lost 7 bases and 7 bases respectively, with 19 bases between them. Per the germline V gene, CDR1 is SEHNR and CDR2 is FQNEAQ (reference sequence). This chain's CDR3 is CASTTGRTEGEKLFF. The CDR3 DNA reads as TGTGCCAGCACCACAGGTCGAACAGAGGGTGAAAAACTGTTTTTT.

Ten or more counts support this clonotype. The V and J genes are TRBV5-1 and TRBJ2-1; TRBD1 is a possible D gene (6 bases). CDR1 is SGHRS and CDR2 is YFSETQ in the germline V gene. V was cut by 5 bases and J by 6 bases, with 15 bases left in between. The CDR3 is 14 amino acids. CDR3 amino acids: CASRPGTTSNEQFF. CDR3 sequence (DNA): TGCGCCAGCAGACCCGGGACAACCTCCAATGAGCAGTTCTTC.

This chain joins TRBV30 and TRBJ1-1, with D possibly being TRBD1 (6 bases). Germline loops: CDR1 GTSNPN, CDR2 SVGIG (reference sequence). The CDR3 extends over 13 amino acids. Trimming cost V 4 bases and J 0 bases, with 9 bases left between them. The CDR3 DNA reads as TGTGCCTGGAAGACAGGACTGAACACTGAAGCTTTCTTT. Its protein product is CAWKTGLNTEAFF.

The chain has TRBV2 and TRBJ2-3; perhaps TRBD2 as D (6 bases). Trimming stripped 4 bases from V and 5 bases from J, with 13 bases between. There are 14 residues in the CDR3. CDR1 and CDR2 from the germline V gene are SNHLY and FYNNEI. The CDR3 sequence: CASSGLVGIDTQYF. CDR3 DNA: TGTGCCAGCAGTGGACTAGTCGGCATAGATACGCAGTATTTT. Combining the CDR3 with reference TRBV2 and TRBJ2-3 gives the whole variable domain EPEVTQTPSHQVTQMGQEVILRCVPISNHLYFYWYRQILGQKVEFLVSFYNNEISEKSEIFDDQFSVERPDGSNFTLKIRSTKLEDSAMYFCASSGLVGIDTQYFGPGTRLTVL.

This clonotype appeared many times. The gene calls are TRBV4-2 and TRBJ1-1; 9 nucleotides agree with TRBD1. The CDR3 sequence is 18 residues long. J lost 5 bases, V lost 4 bases, and 17 bases had no gene match. Germline V gives CDR1 LGHNA, CDR2 YNFKEQ. The chain's CDR3 is CASSPGDRAINDWTEAFF. The CDR3 DNA reads as TGTGCCAGCAGCCCAGGGGACAGGGCCATCAACGATTGGACTGAAGCTTTCTTT.

This clonotype was seen at least ten times. The chain joins TRBV15 to TRBJ2-1; 9 positions agree with TRBD2. Germline V gene sequence: CDR1 LNHNV, CDR2 YYDKDF (reference sequence). The J segment lost 5 bases and the V segment lost 2 bases, leaving 7 bases of the junction unmatched. The CDR3 runs 16 residues. CDR3 loop: CATSRLPLAGDNEQFF. As DNA, the CDR3 is TGTGCCACCAGCAGACTACCCTTAGCGGGGGACAATGAGCAGTTCTTC. Supplemented by reference TRBV15 and TRBJ2-1, the full variable domain reads DAMVIQNPRYQVTQFGKPVTLSCSQTLNHNVMYWYQQKSSQAPKLLFHYYDKDFNNEADTPDNFQSRRPNTSFCFLDIRSPGLGDTAMYLCATSRLPLAGDNEQFFGPGTRLTVL.

Turning to this clonotype: Given a much more abundant clone one base away, this may be a read error. The chain carries TRBV6-2 or TRBV6-3 and TRBJ1-5; D not resolved. V lost 0 bases, J lost 0 bases, and 15 bases lay in between. Germline CDR1 and CDR2: MNHEY and SVGEGT. This CDR3 has 18 amino acids. CDR3 coding DNA: TGTGCCAGCAGTTACTCGAGACCGGCTAATTATAGCAATCAGCCCCAGCATTTT. It codes for CASSYSRPANYSNQPQHF.

This chain joins TRBV12-3 or TRBV12-4 and TRBJ1-1; 7 bases are shared with TRBD1. CDR3 length: 15 amino acids. Unmatched junction bases numbered 7, after V lost 5 bases and J lost 1 base. The CDR3 loop is CASSITGAPNTEAFF. DNA of the CDR3: TGTGCCAGCAGTATTACAGGGGCTCCGAACACTGAAGCTTTCTTT.